This TCR beta chain is from a study of identical twins. CDR1 is LGHNA and CDR2 is YSLEER in the germline V gene. The trim removed 3 bases at V and 8 bases at J, leaving 10 bases unmatched. This CDR3 is built from 16 residues. In TCRdb, the 5' RACE reads were re-called with MiXCR into one record per CDR3 protein. The sample lists roughly 770,000 distinct CDR3 sequences, 15% to 20% seen once, with around 13% in the top ten. This clonotype was seen a few times. This sample was shared with a second study, whose subject was T cells expressing NK-cell markers. As reported in that work: NKG2C+ dominant clonotype frequencies in several donors were roughly 1.0-7.0% of CD8+ T cells.

This chain links TRBV4-3 with TRBJ2-1, with TRBD2 identical over 10 bases. The specimen was PBMCs. The receptor was isolated from a woman between 18 and 29 years old in good health. The CDR3 is CASSHSSGRRSYEQFF. The CDR3 nucleotides are TGCGCCAGCAGCCACTCTAGCGGGAGAAGGTCCTATGAGCAGTTCTTC.